This TCR beta chain was observed in a study of memory CD4+ T cells and cytomegalovirus serostatus. V was clipped by 4 bases and J by 0 bases, with 16 bases between them. This CDR3 is built from 18 residues. The germline gives CDR1 SNHLY, CDR2 FYNNEI. Original processing methods: After removing out-of-frame reads, around 2,000,000 distinct TCRbeta sequences remained. TCRdb's copy holds only in-frame clones and misses some; the assay was immunoSEQ multiplex PCR. The V and J calls and clone size were taken over from that table, and D and trimming were inferred from the DNA. The data hold 50,000 to 75,000 clones, with approximately 78% observed a single time. Study-wide results and caveats: Median bootstrapped AUC for CMV status was about 0.94 originally, approximately 0.91 US-trained.

Single viable CD3+CD4+CD8-CD45RO+ cells were sorted as the memory CD4+ T cells. Serostatus was set by detecting CMV pp150, pp28, p38, p52 IgG. Positive selection with CD4 microbeads enriched total CD4+ T cells. Turning to this clone: The antigen remains undetermined.

This sequence was found in an adult in good health and CMV-seronegative. V and J are TRBV2 and TRBJ1-6; TRBD1 might be the D (6 bases). Material: memory CD4+ T cells from blood. The CDR3 coding sequence is TGTGCCAGCAGTGGGGGGCAGCCTTCTATCTCCTATAATTCACCCCTCCACTTT. This encodes CASSGGQPSISYNSPLHF.